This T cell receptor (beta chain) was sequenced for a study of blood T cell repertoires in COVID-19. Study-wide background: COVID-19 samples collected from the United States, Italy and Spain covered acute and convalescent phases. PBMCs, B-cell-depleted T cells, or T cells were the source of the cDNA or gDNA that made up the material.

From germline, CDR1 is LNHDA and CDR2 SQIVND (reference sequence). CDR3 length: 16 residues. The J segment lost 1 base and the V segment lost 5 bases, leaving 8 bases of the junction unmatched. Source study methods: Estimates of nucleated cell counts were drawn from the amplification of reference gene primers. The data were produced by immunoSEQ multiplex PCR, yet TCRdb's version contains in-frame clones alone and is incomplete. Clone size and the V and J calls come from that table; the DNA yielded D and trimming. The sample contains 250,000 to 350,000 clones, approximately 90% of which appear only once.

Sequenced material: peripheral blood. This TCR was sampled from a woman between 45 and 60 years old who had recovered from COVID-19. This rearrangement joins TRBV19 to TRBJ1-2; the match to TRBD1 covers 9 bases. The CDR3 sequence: CASSPTRTGVNYGYTF. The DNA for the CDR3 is TGTGCCAGTAGTCCCACCCGGACAGGGGTTAACTATGGCTACACCTTC. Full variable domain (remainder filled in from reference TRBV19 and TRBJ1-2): DGGITQSPKYLFRKEGQNVTLSCEQNLNHDAMYWYRQDPGQGLRLIYYSQIVNDFQKGDIAEGYSVSREKKESFPLTVTSAQKNPTAFYLCASSPTRTGVNYGYTFGSGTRLTVV.